These 5 T cell receptor beta chains share one sample of origin, sequenced in a study of control samples from healthy donors and cancer patients. Measured with immunoSEQ multiplex PCR; TCRdb has only the in-frame clones, and not every one. The profile shows some 130,000 clones, 80% to 95% of them singletons. The sample taken for sequencing was blood. The receptors derive from a man in his forties or fifties in good health.

The V call is TRBV2, the J call TRBJ2-7; 12 bases map to TRBD1. The V segment lost 2 bases and the J segment 4 bases; nucleotides outside the gene matches: 3. CDR1 and CDR2 (germline): SNHLY, FYNNEI. The CDR3 contains 15 residues. The CDR3 loop is CASSESGQGAYEQYF. In DNA, the CDR3 is TGTGCCAGCAGTGAATCGGGACAGGGGGCGTACGAGCAGTACTTC.

This chain links TRBV2 with TRBJ1-1; no firm D call. This CDR3 spans 13 amino acids. V was shortened by 4 bases and J by 4 bases, with 10 bases between the two germline ends. Germline V gene sequence: CDR1 SNHLY, CDR2 FYNNEI. The CDR3 DNA reads TGTGCCAGCAGTGTACGGGCGGGCACTGAAGCTTTCTTT. It codes for CASSVRAGTEAFF.

The V call is TRBV19, the J call TRBJ1-6, with D perhaps TRBD1 (5 bases). V lost 5 bases, J lost 8 bases, and 10 bases lay in between. The CDR3 is 13 amino acids. Germline V gene sequence: CDR1 LNHDA, CDR2 SQIVND (reference sequence). CDR3 coding DNA: TGTGCCAGTAGTGACAGAAACTATTCACCCCTCCACTTT. Protein sequence: CASSDRNYSPLHF.

This clone was seen once. The chain couples TRBV13 to TRBJ1-2; D gene unclear. In germline, CDR1 is PRHDT, CDR2 FYEKMQ (reference sequence). Trimming took 2 bases from V and 7 from J, leaving 5 bases between them. The CDR3 has 11 amino acids. The CDR3 bases are TGTGCCAGCAGCTTAACAGCTGGCTACACCTTC. This encodes CASSLTAGYTF.

This clone is categorized as large (0.1 to 1%). This chain links TRBV27 with TRBJ1-6; D is ambiguous. The CDR3 totals 12 residues. Per germline, CDR1 MNHEY and CDR2 SMNVEV (reference sequence). Trimming removed 3 bases at V and 5 bases at J, with 2 bases between. For the CDR3, the DNA is TGTGCCAGCAGTTTTCATAATTCACCCCTCCACTTT. This encodes CASSFHNSPLHF.